This TCR beta chain was observed in a study of T cells in Graves' hyperthyroidism and ophthalmopathy. This clonotype has at least ten counts. The antigen remains unidentified. The CDR3 length is 15 residues. Germline V gene lookup returns CDR1 SGHTA and CDR2 FQGNSA. V lost 4 bases, J lost 0 bases, and 4 bases stayed unmatched. General study findings and limits: Appearing also in blood were most of the thyroid clonotypes expanded above 0.001. The model made its ophthalmopathy prediction, and onset followed a median approximately 6 months later.

Regions amplified from RNA transcripts were the TCR beta CDR3 regions. In the first-round RT-PCR of the TCR CDR3, the HTBI primer set was used. TCRdb itself ran the multiplex PCR reads through MiXCR, one entry per CDR3 protein. The sample lists approximately 380,000 distinct CDR3 sequences; about a fifth were seen once. The sample consisted of blood. The clonotype was recovered from a woman aged 18-35 years with Graves' hyperthyroidism. The chain is built from TRBV7-2 and TRBJ1-1; 8 bases map to TRBD1. CDR3 amino acids: CASSSWTGLNTEAFF. The CDR3 nucleotides are TGTGCCAGCAGCTCCTGGACAGGGCTGAACACTGAAGCTTTCTTT.